Listed below are T cell receptor beta chains from one sample, sequenced in a study of blood T cell repertoires in COVID-19. Only in-frame clones appear in the TCRdb table, and some are missing; sequencing was by immunoSEQ multiplex PCR. Among 150,000 to 200,000 clones listed, 82% were seen once. Sequencing was performed on PBMCs or T cells enriched from blood (not recorded which). The receptor source for this set is a woman aged 55-75 years with acute COVID-19. The conserved cysteine and the conserved F or W are not part of the CDR3 here. Each record gives: V gene, J gene, CDR3 protein.

>TRBV6-1|TRBJ2-3
ASSELADSTDTQY
>TRBV24-1|TRBJ1-1
ATSIEGNTEAF
>TRBV5-4|TRBJ1-2
ASSSDSHGYT
>TRBV7-2|TRBJ2-7
ASSLGRGVSYEQY
>TRBV4-3|TRBJ1-5
ASSQLLGGNQPQH
>TRBV28|TRBJ1-5
ATITDFRPNQPQH
>TRBV23-1|TRBJ1-1
ASGMDRLNTEAF
>TRBV28|TRBJ2-3
ASSSAGEGQRGTQY
>TRBV19|TRBJ1-2
ASSAQALRGGYT
>TRBV29-1|TRBJ2-3
SVSLSGGSTDTQY
>TRBV7-2|TRBJ2-7
ASSTHILYEQY
>TRBV28|TRBJ1-5
ASSPNRGSNQPQH
>TRBV29-1|TRBJ1-3
SARQGSSGNTIY
>TRBV2|TRBJ1-4
ASRDWSGSDEKLF
>TRBV9|TRBJ2-7
ASSPQGGGPPYEQY
>TRBV5-1|TRBJ1-1
ASSLTRDRNTEAF
>TRBV27|TRBJ2-2
ASSGNTGELF
>TRBV11-2|TRBJ2-3
ASSPLAVSTDTQY
>TRBV7-9|TRBJ1-2
ASSFTGSSNGYT
>TRBV11-2|TRBJ2-7
ASSLQRDEQY
>TRBV7-2|TRBJ1-5
ASSLAHRGGQPQH
>TRBV6-5|TRBJ1-2
ASTSLDRNYGYT
>TRBV6-2/TRBV6-3|TRBJ1-6
ASSSVNSPLH
>TRBV19|TRBJ2-3
ASSGRRLAGGPAKDTQY
>TRBV28|TRBJ1-5
ASSPQGAFNQPQH
>TRBV15|TRBJ1-1
ATSRDGVNTEAF